This TCR beta chain stems from a study of blood T cell repertoires in COVID-19. The CDR3 sequence is 13 residues long. CDR1 and CDR2 from the germline V gene are SGHTA and FQGNSA. Trimming took off 3 bases at V and 8 bases at J, with 13 bases between the two ends. In the original analysis: Amplifying reference gene primers gave estimates of nucleated cell counts. Only in-frame clones appear in the TCRdb table, and some are missing; sequencing was by immunoSEQ multiplex PCR. V and J calls and clone size come straight from that table; D and trimming were deduced from the DNA. The sample shows approximately 480,000 clones, about 85% of them seen only once. Participants' own reports of clinical history determined their cohort assignment. Before being deemed recovered, Cohort 3 donors had two negative PCRs, clearance, or symptom resolution.

The sequence derives from a woman younger than 30 who had recovered from COVID-19. Sequenced input: PBMCs or T cells enriched from blood (not recorded which). The chain couples TRBV7-2 to TRBJ1-2; D possibly corresponds to TRBD1 (6 bases). The CDR3 DNA reads as TGTGCCAGCAGCTTTGACAGGAATGGCGGCTACACCTTC. Amino acid sequence: CASSFDRNGGYTF.